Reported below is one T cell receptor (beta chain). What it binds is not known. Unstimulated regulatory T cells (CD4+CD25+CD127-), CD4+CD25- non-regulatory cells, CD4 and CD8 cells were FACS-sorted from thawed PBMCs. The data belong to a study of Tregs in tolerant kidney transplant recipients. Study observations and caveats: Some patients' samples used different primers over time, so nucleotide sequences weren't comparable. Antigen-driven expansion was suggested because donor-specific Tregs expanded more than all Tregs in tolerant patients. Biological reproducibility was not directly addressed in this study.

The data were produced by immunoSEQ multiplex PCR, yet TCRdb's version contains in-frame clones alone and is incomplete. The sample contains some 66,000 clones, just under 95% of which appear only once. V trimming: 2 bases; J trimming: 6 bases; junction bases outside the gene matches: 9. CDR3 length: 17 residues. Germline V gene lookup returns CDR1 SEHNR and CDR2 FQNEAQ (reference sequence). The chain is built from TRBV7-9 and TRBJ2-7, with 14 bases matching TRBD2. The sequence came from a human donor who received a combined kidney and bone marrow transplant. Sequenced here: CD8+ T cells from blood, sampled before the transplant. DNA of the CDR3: TGTGCCAGCAGCTTACCCGGGACTAGCGGGAGATGGGGCGAGCAGTACTTC. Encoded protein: CASSLPGTSGRWGEQYF.